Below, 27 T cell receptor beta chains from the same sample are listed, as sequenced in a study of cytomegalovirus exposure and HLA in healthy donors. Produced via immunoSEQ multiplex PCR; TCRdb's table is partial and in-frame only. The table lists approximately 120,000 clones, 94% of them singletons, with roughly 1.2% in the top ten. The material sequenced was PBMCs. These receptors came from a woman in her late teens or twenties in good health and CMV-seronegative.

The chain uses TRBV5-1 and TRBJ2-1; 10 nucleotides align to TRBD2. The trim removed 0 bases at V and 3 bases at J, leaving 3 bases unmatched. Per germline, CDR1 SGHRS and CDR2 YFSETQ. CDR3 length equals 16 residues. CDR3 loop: CASSLALAGDYNEQFF. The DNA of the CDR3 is TGCGCCAGCAGCTTGGCGCTAGCGGGAGACTACAATGAGCAGTTCTTC. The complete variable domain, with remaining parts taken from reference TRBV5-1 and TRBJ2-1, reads KAGVTQTPRYLIKTRGQQVTLSCSPISGHRSVSWYQQTPGQGLQFLFEYFSETQRNKGNFPGRFSGRQFSNSRSEMNVSTLELGDSALYLCASSLALAGDYNEQFFGPGTRLTVL.

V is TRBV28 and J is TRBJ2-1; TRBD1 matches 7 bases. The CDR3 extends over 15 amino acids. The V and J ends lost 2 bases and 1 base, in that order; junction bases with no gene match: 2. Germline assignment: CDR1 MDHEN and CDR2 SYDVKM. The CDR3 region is CASSLTGASYNEQFF. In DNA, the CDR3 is TGTGCCAGCAGTTTAACAGGGGCGTCCTACAATGAGCAGTTCTTC.

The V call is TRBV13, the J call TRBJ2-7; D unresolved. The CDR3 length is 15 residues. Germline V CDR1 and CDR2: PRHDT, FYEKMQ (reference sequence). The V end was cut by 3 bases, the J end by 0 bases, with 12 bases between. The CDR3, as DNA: TGTGCCAGCAGCTTGGGCAGGCCAAGCTCCTACGAGCAGTACTTC. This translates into CASSLGRPSSYEQYF.

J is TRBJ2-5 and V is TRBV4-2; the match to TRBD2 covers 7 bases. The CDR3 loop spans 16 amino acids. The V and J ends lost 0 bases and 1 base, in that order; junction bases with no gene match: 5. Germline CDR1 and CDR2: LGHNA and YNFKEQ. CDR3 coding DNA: TGTGCCAGCAGCCAAGATTCCGGGGGGATCCAAGAGACCCAGTACTTC. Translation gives CASSQDSGGIQETQYF.

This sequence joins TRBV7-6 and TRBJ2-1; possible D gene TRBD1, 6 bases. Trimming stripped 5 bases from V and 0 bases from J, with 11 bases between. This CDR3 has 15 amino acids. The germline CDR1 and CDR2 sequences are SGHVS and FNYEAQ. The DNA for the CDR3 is TGTGCCAGCAGCCAAGACAGGTACTCCTACAATGAGCAGTTCTTC. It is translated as CASSQDRYSYNEQFF. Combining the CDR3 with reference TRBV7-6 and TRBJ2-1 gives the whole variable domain GAGVSQSPRYKVTKRGQDVALRCDPISGHVSLYWYRQALGQGPEFLTYFNYEAQQDKSGLPNDRFSAERPEGSISTLTIQRTEQRDSAMYRCASSQDRYSYNEQFFGPGTRLTVL.

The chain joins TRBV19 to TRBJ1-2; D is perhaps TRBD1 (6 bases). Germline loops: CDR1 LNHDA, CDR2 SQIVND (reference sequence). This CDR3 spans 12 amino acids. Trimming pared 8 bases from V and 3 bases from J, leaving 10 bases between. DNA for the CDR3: TGTGCCAGTGTACAGGGAGACTATGGCTACACCTTC. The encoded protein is CASVQGDYGYTF.

DNA of the CDR3: TGTGCCAGCAGCTTGTGGGGGGGCGGGGAAGCTTTCTTT. This translates into CASSLWGGGEAFF. V usage is TRBV5-6 and J usage is TRBJ1-1; a weak D match, TRBD1 (6 bases). The CDR3 has 13 amino acids. V lost 1 base to trimming and J lost 8 bases, with 12 bases between them. Germline V gene lookup returns CDR1 SGHDT and CDR2 YYEEEE.

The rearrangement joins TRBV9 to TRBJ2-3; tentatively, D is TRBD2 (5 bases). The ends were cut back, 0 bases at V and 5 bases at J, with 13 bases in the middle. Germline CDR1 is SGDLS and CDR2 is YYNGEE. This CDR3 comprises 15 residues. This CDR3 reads CASSVGGVGRDTQYF. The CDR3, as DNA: TGTGCCAGCAGCGTAGGGGGAGTTGGTAGAGATACGCAGTATTTT. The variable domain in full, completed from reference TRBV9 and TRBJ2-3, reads DSGVTQTPKHLITATGQRVTLRCSPRSGDLSVYWYQQSLDQGLQFLIQYYNGEERAKGNILERFSAQQFPDLHSELNLSSLELGDSALYFCASSVGGVGRDTQYFGPGTRLTVL.

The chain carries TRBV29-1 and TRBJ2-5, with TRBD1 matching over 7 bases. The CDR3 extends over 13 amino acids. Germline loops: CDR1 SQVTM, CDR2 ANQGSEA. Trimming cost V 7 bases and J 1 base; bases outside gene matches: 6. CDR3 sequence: CSAYRGFQETQYF. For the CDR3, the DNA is TGCAGCGCATACAGGGGATTCCAAGAGACCCAGTACTTC.

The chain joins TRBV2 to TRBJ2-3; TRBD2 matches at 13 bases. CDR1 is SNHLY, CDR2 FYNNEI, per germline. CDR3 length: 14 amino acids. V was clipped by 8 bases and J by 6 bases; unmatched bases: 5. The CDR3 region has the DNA TGTGCCAGCGGACTAGCGGGAGTTTTGGATACGCAGTATTTT. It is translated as CASGLAGVLDTQYF.

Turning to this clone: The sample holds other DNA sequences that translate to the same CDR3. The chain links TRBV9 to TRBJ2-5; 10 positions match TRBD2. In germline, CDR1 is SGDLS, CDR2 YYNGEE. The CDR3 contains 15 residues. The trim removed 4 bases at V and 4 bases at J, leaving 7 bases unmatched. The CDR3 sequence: CASSPSGGAGETQYF. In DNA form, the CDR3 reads TGTGCCAGCAGCCCGAGCGGGGGGGCGGGAGAGACCCAGTACTTC. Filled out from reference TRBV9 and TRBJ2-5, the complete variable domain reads DSGVTQTPKHLITATGQRVTLRCSPRSGDLSVYWYQQSLDQGLQFLIQYYNGEERAKGNILERFSAQQFPDLHSELNLSSLELGDSALYFCASSPSGGAGETQYFGPGTRLLVL.

The DNA of the CDR3 is TGTGCCAGCAGCGCCAATACAGGTCTTTGGTCTGGAAACACCATATATTTT. This translates into CASSANTGLWSGNTIYF. The genes are TRBV9 and TRBJ1-3; TRBD1 might be the D (5 bases). Germline assignment: CDR1 SGDLS and CDR2 YYNGEE. This CDR3 contains 17 residues. V was pared by 3 bases and J by 1 base, with 17 bases between.

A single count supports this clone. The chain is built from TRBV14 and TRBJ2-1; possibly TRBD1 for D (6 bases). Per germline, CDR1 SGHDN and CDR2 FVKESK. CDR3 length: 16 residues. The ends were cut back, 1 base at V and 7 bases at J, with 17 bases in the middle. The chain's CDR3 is CASSQAGTIRSNEQFF. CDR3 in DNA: TGTGCCAGCAGCCAAGCCGGGACAATAAGGTCGAATGAGCAGTTCTTC. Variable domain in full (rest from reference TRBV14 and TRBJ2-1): EAGVTQFPSHSVIEKGQTVTLRCDPISGHDNLYWYRRVMGKEIKFLLHFVKESKQDESGMPNNRFLAERTGGTYSTLKVQPAELEDSGVYFCASSQAGTIRSNEQFFGPGTRLTVL.

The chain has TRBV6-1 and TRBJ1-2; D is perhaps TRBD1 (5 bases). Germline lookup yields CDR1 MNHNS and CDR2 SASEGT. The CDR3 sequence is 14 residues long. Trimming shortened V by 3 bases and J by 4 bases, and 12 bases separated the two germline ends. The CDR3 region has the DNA TGTGCCAGCAGTGATTGGGGGACTTCCTATGGCTACACCTTC. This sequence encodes CASSDWGTSYGYTF.

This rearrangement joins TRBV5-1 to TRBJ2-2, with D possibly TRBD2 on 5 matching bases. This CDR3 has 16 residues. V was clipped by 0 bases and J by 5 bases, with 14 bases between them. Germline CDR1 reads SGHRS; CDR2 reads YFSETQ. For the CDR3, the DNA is TGCGCCAGCAGCTTGGCCGTACGGGGTTCGACCGGGGAGCTGTTTTTT. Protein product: CASSLAVRGSTGELFF.

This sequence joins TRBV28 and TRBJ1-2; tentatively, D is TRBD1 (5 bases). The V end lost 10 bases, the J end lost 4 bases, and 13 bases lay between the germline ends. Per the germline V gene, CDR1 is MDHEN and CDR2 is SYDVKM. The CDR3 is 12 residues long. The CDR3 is CATLLGLYGYTF. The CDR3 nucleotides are TGTGCCACACTCCTGGGGCTCTATGGCTACACCTTC.

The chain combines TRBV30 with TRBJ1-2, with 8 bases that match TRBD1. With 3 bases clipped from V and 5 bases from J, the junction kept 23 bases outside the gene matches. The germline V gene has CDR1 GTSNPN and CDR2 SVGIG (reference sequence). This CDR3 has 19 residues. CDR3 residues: CAWSLIGFRPDRASYGYTF. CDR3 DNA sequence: TGTGCCTGGAGCTTGATCGGATTTCGGCCGGACAGGGCTTCGTATGGCTACACCTTC.

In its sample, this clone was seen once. The CDR3: CASSQDESSYGYTF. CDR3 bases: TGTGCCAGCAGCCAAGATGAGTCCTCCTATGGCTACACCTTC. The V gene is TRBV4-2, the J gene TRBJ1-2; D is unclear. Looked up from germline, CDR1 is LGHNA and CDR2 is YNFKEQ. This CDR3 is built from 14 residues. Trimming stripped 0 bases from V and 4 bases from J, with 9 bases between.

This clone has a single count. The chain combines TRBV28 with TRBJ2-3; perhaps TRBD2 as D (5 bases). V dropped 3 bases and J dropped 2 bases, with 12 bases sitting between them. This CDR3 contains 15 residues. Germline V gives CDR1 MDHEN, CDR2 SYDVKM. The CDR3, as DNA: TGTGCCAGCAGTTTCTCAGCAGACTACACAGATACGCAGTATTTT. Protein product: CASSFSADYTDTQYF.

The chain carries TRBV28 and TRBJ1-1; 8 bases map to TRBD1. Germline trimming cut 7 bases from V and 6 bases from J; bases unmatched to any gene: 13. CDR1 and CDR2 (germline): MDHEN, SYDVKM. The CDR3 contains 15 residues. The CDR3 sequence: CASTLTGATDPEAFF. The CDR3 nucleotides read TGTGCCAGCACCCTGACAGGGGCAACCGACCCTGAAGCTTTCTTT.

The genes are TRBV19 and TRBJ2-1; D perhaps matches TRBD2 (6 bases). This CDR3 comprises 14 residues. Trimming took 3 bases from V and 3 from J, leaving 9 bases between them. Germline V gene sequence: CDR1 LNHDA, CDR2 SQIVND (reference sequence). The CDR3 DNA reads TGTGCCAGTAGTATCGGGGGAGACTACAATGAGCAGTTCTTC. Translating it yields CASSIGGDYNEQFF.

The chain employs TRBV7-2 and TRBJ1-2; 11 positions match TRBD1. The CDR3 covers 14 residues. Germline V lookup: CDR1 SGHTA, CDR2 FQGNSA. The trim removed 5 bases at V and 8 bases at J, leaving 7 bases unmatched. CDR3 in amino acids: CASSAGQGVWGYTF. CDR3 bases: TGTGCCAGCAGCGCGGGACAGGGGGTGTGGGGCTACACCTTC.

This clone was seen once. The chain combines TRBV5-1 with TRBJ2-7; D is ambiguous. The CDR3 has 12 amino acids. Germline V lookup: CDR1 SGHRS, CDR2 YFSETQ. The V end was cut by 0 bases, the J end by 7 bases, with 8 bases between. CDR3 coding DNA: TGCGCCAGCAGCTTGGAGCCCGGGGAGCAGTACTTC. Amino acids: CASSLEPGEQYF.

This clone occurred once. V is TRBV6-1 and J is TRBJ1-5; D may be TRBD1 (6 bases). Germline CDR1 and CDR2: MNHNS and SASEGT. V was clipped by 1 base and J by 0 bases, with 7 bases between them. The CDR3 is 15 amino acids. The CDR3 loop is CASSEEGDSNQPQHF. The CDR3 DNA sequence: TGTGCCAGCAGTGAAGAGGGGGATAGCAATCAGCCCCAGCATTTT.

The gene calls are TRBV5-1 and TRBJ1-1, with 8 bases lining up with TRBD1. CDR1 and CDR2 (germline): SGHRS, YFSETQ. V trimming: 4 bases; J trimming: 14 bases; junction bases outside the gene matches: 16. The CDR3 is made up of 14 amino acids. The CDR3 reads CASSEQGAGRGMFF. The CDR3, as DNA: TGCGCCAGCAGCGAGCAGGGGGCGGGGCGCGGGATGTTCTTT.

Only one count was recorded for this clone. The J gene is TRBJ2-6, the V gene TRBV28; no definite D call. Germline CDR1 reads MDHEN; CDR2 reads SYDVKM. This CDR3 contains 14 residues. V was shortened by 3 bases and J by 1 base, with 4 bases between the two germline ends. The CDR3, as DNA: TGTGCCAGCAGTTTGTATTCTGGGGCCAACGTCCTGACTTTC. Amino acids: CASSLYSGANVLTF.

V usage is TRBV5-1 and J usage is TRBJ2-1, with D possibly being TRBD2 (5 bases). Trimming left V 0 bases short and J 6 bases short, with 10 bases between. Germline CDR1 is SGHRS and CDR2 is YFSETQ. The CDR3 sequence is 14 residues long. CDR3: CASSLALGSNEQFF. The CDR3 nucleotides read TGCGCCAGCAGCTTGGCCCTTGGGAGCAATGAGCAGTTCTTC.